This TCR beta chain was recovered during a study of T cells in Graves' hyperthyroidism and ophthalmopathy. Study details: Peripheral blood samples were taken at initial diagnosis, prior to any treatment.

V dropped 2 bases and J dropped 8 bases, with 12 bases sitting between them. The V gene's germline CDR1 is MNHEY and CDR2 SMNVEV (reference sequence). This CDR3 region has 13 residues. Hyperthyroidism of Graves' type that showed no ophthalmopathy progression within 18 months was stable. Diagnosis relied on clinical symptoms, serum thyroxine and TRAb, thyroid ultrasound and orbital computed tomography. Broader study findings: Researchers found most expanded thyroid clonotypes above 0.001 in blood as well.

TCR beta CDR3 region amplification was performed from RNA transcripts. During a first-round RT-PCR of the TCR CDR3, the HTBI primer set was used. TCRdb processed the multiplex PCR reads anew with MiXCR; each CDR3 protein has one entry. This sample carries more than 450,000 distinct CDR3 sequences, around 13% of them seen once, and the ten largest clones take approximately 14%. A word on this clonotype: Its target is unknown.

Input material: blood. The rearrangement joins TRBV27 to TRBJ1-2; a possible D gene is TRBD1 (5 bases). The TCR originated in a woman between 40 and 50 years old with Graves' hyperthyroidism. The DNA of the CDR3 is TGTGCCAGCAGTTTAACTGGGGCGCAGGGCTACACCTTC. This gives the protein CASSLTGAQGYTF.